The 31 T cell receptor beta chains listed next were all sequenced from one sample in a study of neoadjuvant anti-PD-1 for oral cavity cancer. Some clones are missing from TCRdb's copy, which holds only in-frame ones; the method was immunoSEQ multiplex PCR. Seen here are 80,000 to 95,000 clones, more than 80% observed once, and the top ten hold over 3%. The material sequenced was PBMCs, taken before nivolumab (anti-PD-1) treatment. The receptors were gathered from a person aged 35-79 years with oral cavity squamous cell carcinoma.

J is TRBJ2-3 and V is TRBV15; TRBD2 agrees at 10 bases. The CDR3 is 15 amino acids. Unmatched junction bases numbered 4, after V lost 1 base and J lost 6 bases. The germline V gene encodes CDR1 LNHNV and CDR2 YYDKDF (reference sequence). CDR3 loop: CATSRGSSGRDTQYF. The CDR3 DNA reads as TGTGCCACCAGCAGAGGGAGTAGCGGGAGGGATACGCAGTATTTT.

This chain uses TRBV5-1 with TRBJ1-2; the match to TRBD1 covers 8 bases. V was pared by 4 bases and J by 3 bases, with 8 bases of the junction left unmatched. CDR3 length: 15 residues. Germline V gene data show CDR1 as SGHRS and CDR2 as YFSETQ. Here the CDR3 reads CASSIGQGEHYGYTF. DNA of the CDR3: TGCGCCAGCAGCATAGGACAGGGAGAGCACTATGGCTACACCTTC.

The chain uses TRBV6-6 and TRBJ1-1; no clear D gene. V dropped 2 bases and J dropped 9 bases, with 10 bases sitting between them. CDR1 and CDR2 (germline): MNHNY, SVGAGI (reference sequence). The CDR3 has 12 residues. CDR3 region: CASSYEGRKAFF. In DNA, the CDR3 is TGTGCCAGCAGTTACGAAGGGAGGAAAGCTTTCTTT.

The chain couples TRBV30 to TRBJ2-7; 10 bases match TRBD1. CDR1 and CDR2 (germline): GTSNPN, SVGIG (reference sequence). The CDR3 totals 13 residues. J was trimmed by 6 bases and V by 4 bases; bases with no gene match: 6. The CDR3: CAWKGGQGVEQYF. In nucleotides, the CDR3 is TGTGCCTGGAAAGGTGGACAGGGGGTCGAGCAGTACTTC.

CDR3 amino acids: CASSLGGRTEAFF. The CDR3 DNA follows: TGTGCCAGCAGCTTAGGGGGGAGGACTGAAGCTTTCTTT. V and J are TRBV7-9 and TRBJ1-1, with a tentative D call TRBD1 (5 bases). The CDR3 is 13 amino acids. Trimming removed 1 base from V and 5 bases from J, with 8 bases in between. Germline-derived CDR1 and CDR2 are SEHNR and FQNEAQ (reference sequence).

On this clone: An end of the junction differs from the germline gene, which may be a read error. The V call is TRBV9, the J call TRBJ2-4; D remains ambiguous. Germline assignment: CDR1 SGDLS and CDR2 YYNGEE. This CDR3 spans 8 amino acids. The CDR3 DNA follows: TGTGCCAGCAGCGGGGCACCGTTC. Translated: CASSGAPF.

The gene calls are TRBV5-1 and TRBJ2-7; 12 bases are a match to TRBD2. CDR3 size: 17 residues. CDR1 SGHRS and CDR2 YFSETQ come from the germline V gene. The junction had 4 bases not matched to a gene; V was cut back by 0 bases and J by 0 bases. In DNA form, the CDR3 reads TGCGCCAGCAGCTTGGCGTCTAGCGGGGGGGGCTCCTACGAGCAGTACTTC. It encodes CASSLASSGGGSYEQYF. The whole variable domain, filled in from reference TRBV5-1 and TRBJ2-7, reads KAGVTQTPRYLIKTRGQQVTLSCSPISGHRSVSWYQQTPGQGLQFLFEYFSETQRNKGNFPGRFSGRQFSNSRSEMNVSTLELGDSALYLCASSLASSGGGSYEQYFGPGTRLTVT.

The gene calls are TRBV6-5 and TRBJ2-2; D is ambiguous. The CDR3 sequence is 14 residues long. Between the trimmed V and J ends, which lost 2 bases and 2 bases, there was a span of 6 bases. Looked up from germline, CDR1 is MNHEY and CDR2 is SVGAGI. CDR3 in amino acids: CASSYLINTGELFF. In DNA form, the CDR3 reads TGTGCCAGCAGTTACCTAATAAACACCGGGGAGCTGTTTTTT.

This clone is a singleton in its sample. The chain links TRBV25-1 to TRBJ2-7; D perhaps matches TRBD1 (6 bases). V lost 2 bases and J 3 bases, leaving 11 bases between the germline ends. This CDR3 contains 14 residues. Germline V lookup: CDR1 MGHDK, CDR2 SYGVNS. The CDR3 protein is CASSEGGAFYEQYF. As DNA, the CDR3 is TGTGCCAGCAGTGAAGGGGGCGCTTTCTACGAGCAGTACTTC.

The V gene is TRBV11-2, the J gene TRBJ1-1; 8 positions agree with TRBD1. CDR1 is SGHAT, CDR2 FQNNGV, per germline. The CDR3 runs to 17 residues. V trimming: 1 base; J trimming: 1 base; junction bases outside the gene matches: 8. The CDR3 sequence is CASSLVRTGPSNTEAFF. CDR3 in DNA: TGTGCCAGCAGCTTAGTGAGGACAGGGCCCTCGAACACTGAAGCTTTCTTT.

The rearrangement joins TRBV10-2 to TRBJ2-2; D is ambiguous. The CDR3 length is 13 residues. CDR1 and CDR2 from the germline V gene are WSHSY and SAAADI. Deletions cut 7 bases from V and 2 bases from J, with 8 bases between. This CDR3 is CASTDRNTGELFF. In DNA form, the CDR3 reads TGCGCCAGCACGGACCGAAACACCGGGGAGCTGTTTTTT.

The chain carries TRBV19 and TRBJ1-5, with D possibly matching TRBD1 (5 bases). CDR1 is LNHDA, CDR2 SQIVND, per germline (reference sequence). The CDR3 runs to 17 residues. V lost 5 bases to trimming and J lost 0 bases, with 17 bases between them. CDR3: CASSLPRQGDSNQPQHF. The CDR3 bases are TGTGCCAGTAGTCTTCCCCGCCAGGGTGATAGCAATCAGCCCCAGCATTTT.

The chain combines TRBV2 with TRBJ2-1; D is uncertain. V lost 4 bases and J lost 0, with 10 bases in between. Germline assignment: CDR1 SNHLY and CDR2 FYNNEI. This CDR3 comprises 15 residues. The CDR3 is CASSGELSSYNEQFF. The CDR3 DNA follows: TGTGCCAGCAGTGGAGAGTTAAGCTCCTACAATGAGCAGTTCTTC.

V and J are TRBV7-9 and TRBJ1-1, with D perhaps TRBD1 (5 bases). V was shortened by 3 bases and J by 4 bases, with 9 bases between the two germline ends. Germline values: CDR1 SEHNR, CDR2 FQNEAQ (reference sequence). The CDR3 has 13 amino acids. The CDR3 loop reads CASSLGDSTEAFF. The CDR3 DNA reads as TGTGCCAGCAGCTTGGGGGATAGCACTGAAGCTTTCTTT.

This chain links TRBV5-1 with TRBJ2-5; 10 bases match TRBD1. J gave up 5 bases and V 2 bases, and 6 bases lay outside the gene matches. The germline CDR1 and CDR2 sequences are SGHRS and YFSETQ. This CDR3 spans 15 amino acids. The CDR3 is CASSFQTGGGETQYF. The CDR3 DNA reads as TGCGCCAGCAGCTTCCAGACAGGGGGCGGGGAGACCCAGTACTTC.

The CDR3 spells CAWSVKGTGASISNQPQHF. In nucleotides, the CDR3 is TGTGCCTGGAGTGTAAAAGGGACAGGGGCGTCCATTAGCAATCAGCCCCAGCATTTT. This sequence joins TRBV30 and TRBJ1-5, with 10 bases matching TRBD1. V shed 0 bases, J shed 0 bases, and the junction held 11 bases outside the gene matches. CDR1 and CDR2 (germline): GTSNPN, SVGIG (reference sequence). CDR3 length equals 19 residues.

The gene calls are TRBV7-2 and TRBJ2-5; D possibly corresponds to TRBD2 (6 bases). Trimming took off 1 base at V and 4 bases at J, with 16 bases between the two ends. Germline V gene lookup returns CDR1 SGHTA and CDR2 FQGNSA. CDR3 size: 16 residues. Written as DNA, the CDR3 is TGTGCCAGCAGCTTAGTTGGGGGGAGTGTTGGAGAGACCCAGTACTTC. It encodes CASSLVGGSVGETQYF.

The chain couples TRBV10-3 to TRBJ1-2; D is perhaps TRBD1 (5 bases). This CDR3 spans 17 amino acids. V was clipped by 7 bases and J by 3 bases, with 24 bases between them. Germline-derived CDR1 and CDR2 are ENHRY and SYGVKD. Here the CDR3 DNA reads TGTGCCATCACCTCATCGGGGCTGGTAGGAACGGACTATGGCTACACCTTC. Translating it yields CAITSSGLVGTDYGYTF.

This sequence joins TRBV10-2 and TRBJ2-7, with 7 bases identical to TRBD1. Germline CDR1 WSHSY, CDR2 SAAADI. The CDR3 sequence is 14 residues long. With V trimmed by 2 bases and J by 6 bases, 7 bases remained unmatched. The CDR3 sequence: CASSEEGAPFEQYF. In DNA form, the CDR3 reads TGCGCCAGCAGTGAGGAGGGGGCGCCTTTCGAGCAGTACTTC.

CDR3 nucleotides: TGTGCCAGCAGCCCGGTCATTCCGGAGACCCAGTACTTC. Translation: CASSPVIPETQYF. This chain links TRBV7-2 with TRBJ2-5; D unresolved. V was shortened by 5 bases and J by 5 bases, with 12 bases between the two germline ends. Germline V CDR1 and CDR2: SGHTA, FQGNSA. This CDR3 spans 13 amino acids. Complete variable domain (other parts from reference TRBV7-2 and TRBJ2-5): GAGVSQSPSNKVTEKGKDVELRCDPISGHTALYWYRQSLGQGLEFLIYFQGNSAPDKSGLPSDRFSAERTGGSVSTLTIQRTQQEDSAVYLCASSPVIPETQYFGPGTRLLVL.

The chain joins TRBV2 to TRBJ1-4; 8 bases align to TRBD1. V gave up 6 bases and J gave up 11 bases; unmatched junction bases: 11. From germline, CDR1 is SNHLY and CDR2 FYNNEI. CDR3 length: 14 amino acids. The CDR3 region has the DNA TGTGCCAGCAGCCTACAAGGACAGGGCGGCAAACTGTTTTTT. This sequence encodes CASSLQGQGGKLFF.

V and J are TRBV5-4 and TRBJ1-1, with D hard to call. Germline values: CDR1 SGHNT, CDR2 YYREEE (reference sequence). This CDR3 is built from 15 residues. The V gene lost 4 bases and the J gene lost 2 bases, with 15 bases spanning the gap. The CDR3 here is CASSRPDTANTEAFF. The CDR3 region has the DNA TGTGCCAGCAGCCGCCCTGATACAGCAAACACTGAAGCTTTCTTT.

The chain employs TRBV15 and TRBJ2-2, with D perhaps matching TRBD1 (6 bases). V lost 0 bases to trimming and J lost 5 bases, with 10 bases between them. There are 15 residues in the CDR3. Germline V lookup: CDR1 LNHNV, CDR2 YYDKDF (reference sequence). The CDR3 loop reads CATSRDLGTTGELFF. The CDR3 DNA is TGTGCCACCAGCAGAGATCTGGGGACAACCGGGGAGCTGTTTTTT.

The chain combines TRBV9 with TRBJ1-1; D unresolved. CDR3 length: 14 amino acids. CDR1 and CDR2 from the germline V gene are SGDLS and YYNGEE. V was shortened by 2 bases and J by 8 bases, with 16 bases between the two germline ends. This CDR3 reads CASSVGQSNLEAFF. CDR3 coding DNA: TGTGCCAGCAGCGTTGGCCAGTCCAACCTCGAAGCTTTCTTT.

The chain is built from TRBV10-2 and TRBJ1-2, with D possibly matching TRBD1 (5 bases). The CDR3 runs 14 residues. The V end was cut by 7 bases, the J end by 0 bases, with 12 bases between. Germline lookup yields CDR1 WSHSY and CDR2 SAAADI. CDR3 sequence reads: CASKREQANYGYTF. CDR3 nucleotides: TGCGCCAGCAAGCGGGAACAGGCTAACTATGGCTACACCTTC.

J is TRBJ2-7 and V is TRBV27; D is unclear. Germline CDR1 reads MNHEY; CDR2 reads SMNVEV (reference sequence). The CDR3 contains 15 residues. Trimming removed 5 bases at V and 0 bases at J, with 14 bases between. CDR3 sequence (DNA): TGTGCCAGCAGTCTAAGGGTGGCGGTCTCCTACGAGCAGTACTTC. Translation gives CASSLRVAVSYEQYF.

This clone came up a few times. J is TRBJ1-5 and V is TRBV9, with TRBD1 matching over 8 bases. This CDR3 is 14 amino acids long. Germline V gene lookup returns CDR1 SGDLS and CDR2 YYNGEE. The V and J ends lost 4 bases and 5 bases, in that order; junction bases with no gene match: 5. CDR3 sequence reads: CASSPSQGDQPQHF. In DNA form, the CDR3 reads TGTGCCAGCAGCCCCTCACAGGGGGATCAGCCCCAGCATTTT.

This clone appeared once. The rearrangement uses TRBV7-8 and TRBJ1-2; D unresolved. The CDR3 spans 14 residues. The V end was cut by 3 bases, the J end by 8 bases, with 16 bases between. The germline CDR1 and CDR2 sequences are SGHVS and FQNEAQ. CDR3 coding DNA: TGTGCCAGCAGCTTGGAGGGTAATTCGGGAGGCTACACCTTC. This gives the protein CASSLEGNSGGYTF. Supplemented by reference TRBV7-8 and TRBJ1-2, the full variable domain reads GAGVSQSPRYKVAKRGQDVALRCDPISGHVSLFWYQQALGQGPEFLTYFQNEAQLDKSGLPSDRFFAERPEGSVSTLKIQRTQQEDSAVYLCASSLEGNSGGYTFGSGTRLTVV.

J is TRBJ2-5 and V is TRBV10-2; D is ambiguous. The CDR3 extends over 13 amino acids. Trimming removed 7 bases at V and 2 bases at J, with 11 bases between. Looked up from germline, CDR1 is WSHSY and CDR2 is SAAADI. DNA of the CDR3: TGCGCCAGCATGTACGACTTTCAAGAGACCCAGTACTTC. Its protein product is CASMYDFQETQYF.

The chain joins TRBV2 to TRBJ1-4, with D perhaps matching TRBD1 (6 bases). The CDR3 length is 16 residues. Deletions cut 8 bases from V and 5 bases from J, with 21 bases between. Germline V gene sequence: CDR1 SNHLY, CDR2 FYNNEI. The CDR3 DNA reads as TGTGCCAGCCGCCCGCGGGACACTCTCCCAAATGAAAAACTGTTTTTT. This codes for CASRPRDTLPNEKLFF.

This chain joins TRBV5-1 and TRBJ2-6; D unresolved. The CDR3 runs 13 residues. Trimming took 1 base from V and 11 from J, leaving 10 bases between them. Germline loops: CDR1 SGHRS, CDR2 YFSETQ. DNA of the CDR3: TGCGCCAGCAGCTTGTTGTCTCCGGACGTCCTGACTTTC. Protein sequence: CASSLLSPDVLTF.